The T cell receptor (beta chain) described here comes from a study of CD8+ T cells in alopecia areata. The study, taken as a whole, reports: Sequencing of scalp samples also captures resident alphabeta T cells of normal skin.

Extracted RNA was reverse transcribed into cDNA, the sequencing template. Clones were sequenced by immunoSEQ multiplex PCR, and TCRdb holds only the in-frame ones, with some missing. This table has 250,000 or so clones, about two thirds appearing once. A remark on this clone: Its cognate antigen is unknown.

This TCR came from a human donor with alopecia areata. Specimen: CD4+ T cells sorted from blood, collected at week 0.

The CDR3 loop is CASSYREGQPQHF. The DNA for the CDR3 is TGTGCCAGCAGTTACCGGGAGGGTCAGCCCCAGCATTTT. The rearrangement links TRBV6-5 to TRBJ1-5; D not certain. V lost 2 bases and J 6 bases, leaving 8 bases between the germline ends. This CDR3 comprises 13 residues. The germline gives CDR1 MNHEY, CDR2 SVGAGI.